This is a list of T cell receptor beta chains from one sample in a study of blood T cell repertoires in COVID-19. Sequencing was performed with immunoSEQ multiplex PCR; in TCRdb, only in-frame clones are kept and a portion is missing. The sample carries about 140,000 clones, 84% recorded once. Source material: peripheral blood. These receptors were collected from a young man with COVID-19, enrolled during active disease. Both conserved end residues are part of each CDR3. D genes are given only for firm matches. Clone size is stated in some rows and not others, as once, few, many or a class when expanded.

v_call: TRBV10-1
d_call: .
clone_size: .
j_call: TRBJ2-1
cdr3_aa: CASSAHNNEQFF
cdr3_nt: TGCGCCAGCAGTGCGCACAACAATGAGCAGTTCTTC

v_call: TRBV11-1
d_call: .
clone_size: .
j_call: TRBJ2-2
cdr3_aa: CASSLASNTGELFF
cdr3_nt: TGTGCCAGCAGCTTAGCCTCGAACACCGGGGAGCTGTTTTTT

v_call: TRBV18
d_call: .
clone_size: .
j_call: TRBJ1-6
cdr3_aa: CASSGDSPLHF
cdr3_nt: TGTGCCAGCTCGGGAGATTCACCCCTCCACTTT

v_call: TRBV3-1/TRBV3-2
d_call: TRBD2
clone_size: .
j_call: TRBJ2-1
cdr3_aa: CASSESGVVGEQFF
cdr3_nt: TGTGCCAGCAGCGAAAGCGGGGTAGTGGGTGAGCAGTTCTTC

v_call: TRBV28
d_call: TRBD1
clone_size: .
j_call: TRBJ2-7
cdr3_aa: CASSLQGPILEQYF
cdr3_nt: TGTGCCAGCAGCCTACAGGGGCCCATCCTCGAGCAGTACTTC

v_call: TRBV2
d_call: .
clone_size: .
j_call: TRBJ1-1
cdr3_aa: CASSEQDMNTEAFF
cdr3_nt: TGTGCCAGCAGTGAACAGGACATGAACACTGAAGCTTTCTTT

v_call: TRBV7-7
d_call: TRBD2
clone_size: .
j_call: TRBJ2-3
cdr3_aa: CASSRRGGGDTQYF
cdr3_nt: TGTGCTAGCAGCCGTCGCGGGGGGGGAGATACGCAGTATTTT

v_call: TRBV7-2
d_call: .
clone_size: once
j_call: TRBJ2-3
cdr3_aa: CASSLGTDGTDTQYF
cdr3_nt: TGTGCCAGCAGCCTCGGGACTGATGGCACAGATACGCAGTATTTT

v_call: TRBV4-2
d_call: TRBD1
clone_size: .
j_call: TRBJ1-2
cdr3_aa: CASSETGTGRGYTF
cdr3_nt: TGTGCCAGCAGCGAAACCGGGACAGGGCGTGGCTACACCTTC

v_call: TRBV7-6
d_call: .
clone_size: .
j_call: TRBJ2-7
cdr3_aa: CASSLSKPHEQYF
cdr3_nt: TGTGCCAGCAGCTTATCGAAGCCGCACGAGCAGTACTTC

v_call: TRBV30
d_call: .
clone_size: .
j_call: TRBJ2-7
cdr3_aa: CAWSVTGDEQYF
cdr3_nt: TGTGCCTGGAGTGTGACGGGAGACGAGCAGTACTTC

v_call: TRBV4-2
d_call: TRBD2
clone_size: .
j_call: TRBJ2-3
cdr3_aa: CASSQDQEIAGGLDTQYF
cdr3_nt: TGTGCCAGCAGCCAAGATCAAGAGATAGCGGGAGGGCTAGATACGCAGTATTTT

v_call: TRBV18
d_call: .
clone_size: .
j_call: TRBJ2-3
cdr3_aa: CASSPPGGTDTQYF
cdr3_nt: TGTGCCAGCTCACCCCCCGGCGGGACAGATACGCAGTATTTT

v_call: TRBV21-1
d_call: .
clone_size: .
j_call: TRBJ2-5
cdr3_aa: CASSKAAGVRHIQETQYF
cdr3_nt: TGTGCCAGCAGCAAAGCCGCAGGGGTCAGGCACATCCAAGAGACCCAGTACTTC

v_call: TRBV30
d_call: .
clone_size: .
j_call: TRBJ2-1
cdr3_aa: CALLTLSSYNEQFF
cdr3_nt: TGTGCCCTATTGACTCTAAGCTCCTACAATGAGCAGTTCTTC

v_call: TRBV7-6
d_call: .
clone_size: .
j_call: TRBJ2-7
cdr3_aa: CASSLGSGHTYEQYF
cdr3_nt: TGTGCCAGCAGCTTAGGAAGTGGACACACCTACGAGCAGTACTTC

v_call: TRBV5-4
d_call: .
clone_size: .
j_call: TRBJ2-1
cdr3_aa: CASSTGQTYNEQFF
cdr3_nt: TGTGCCAGCAGCACTGGACAGACCTACAATGAGCAGTTCTTC

v_call: TRBV7-2
d_call: TRBD2
clone_size: few
j_call: TRBJ2-2
cdr3_aa: CASSLGLAGTGELFF
cdr3_nt: TGTGCCAGCAGCTTAGGACTAGCGGGAACCGGGGAGCTGTTTTTT

v_call: TRBV3-1/TRBV3-2
d_call: TRBD1
clone_size: .
j_call: TRBJ1-2
cdr3_aa: CASSHSDRGSGYTF
cdr3_nt: TGTGCCAGCAGCCACTCGGACAGGGGTAGCGGCTACACCTTC

v_call: TRBV4-1
d_call: .
clone_size: .
j_call: TRBJ2-7
cdr3_aa: CASSQEGGIGTGWSYEQYF
cdr3_nt: TGCGCCAGCAGCCAAGAGGGGGGGATCGGGACAGGTTGGTCCTACGAGCAGTACTTC

v_call: TRBV3-1/TRBV3-2
d_call: .
clone_size: .
j_call: TRBJ2-1
cdr3_aa: CASSQNPGGEQFF
cdr3_nt: TGTGCCAGCAGCCAAAACCCCGGAGGTGAGCAGTTCTTC

v_call: TRBV21-1
d_call: .
clone_size: once
j_call: TRBJ1-1
cdr3_aa: CASSKERSGCNTEAFF
cdr3_nt: TGTGCCAGCAGCAAAGAGAGGTCGGGATGCAACACTGAAGCTTTCTTT

v_call: TRBV4-2
d_call: .
clone_size: .
j_call: TRBJ1-6
cdr3_aa: CASSHPGALGFNSPLHF
cdr3_nt: TGTGCCAGCAGCCACCCTGGGGCCTTAGGGTTTAATTCACCCCTCCACTTT

v_call: TRBV7-9
d_call: .
clone_size: .
j_call: TRBJ1-4
cdr3_aa: CASSFTGEKLFF
cdr3_nt: TGTGCCAGCAGCTTTACAGGGGAAAAACTGTTTTTT

v_call: TRBV5-6
d_call: .
clone_size: .
j_call: TRBJ1-2
cdr3_aa: CAVSRGGALGYTF
cdr3_nt: TGTGCCGTTTCCCGGGGAGGGGCGTTGGGCTACACCTTC

v_call: TRBV7-7
d_call: TRBD2
clone_size: .
j_call: TRBJ2-1
cdr3_aa: CASSSIAGKMDEQFF
cdr3_nt: TGTGCTAGCAGCTCGATAGCGGGCAAGATGGATGAGCAGTTCTTC

v_call: TRBV12-3/TRBV12-4
d_call: .
clone_size: .
j_call: TRBJ1-1
cdr3_aa: CASSLRGGTEAFF
cdr3_nt: TGTGCCAGCAGTTTACGGGGAGGCACTGAAGCTTTCTTT

v_call: TRBV5-5
d_call: TRBD1
clone_size: .
j_call: TRBJ1-2
cdr3_aa: CASSPLQGASLYGYTF
cdr3_nt: TGTGCCAGCAGCCCATTACAGGGGGCTAGTCTCTATGGCTACACCTTC

v_call: TRBV3-1/TRBV3-2
d_call: TRBD1
clone_size: .
j_call: TRBJ1-2
cdr3_aa: CASSRGDSLFYGYTF
cdr3_nt: TGTGCCAGCAGCCGAGGGGACAGCTTGTTCTATGGCTACACCTTC

v_call: TRBV19
d_call: TRBD1
clone_size: once
j_call: TRBJ1-6
cdr3_aa: CASRMGQGNSPLHF
cdr3_nt: TGTGCCAGTAGGATGGGACAGGGAAATTCACCCCTCCACTTT

v_call: TRBV27
d_call: TRBD2
clone_size: .
j_call: TRBJ2-3
cdr3_aa: CASSLWGLDTDTQYF
cdr3_nt: TGTGCCAGCAGTTTATGGGGACTAGACACAGATACGCAGTATTTT

v_call: TRBV27
d_call: .
clone_size: .
j_call: TRBJ2-7
cdr3_aa: CASSTSGTVPYEQYF
cdr3_nt: TGTGCCAGCAGTACATCCGGGACTGTACCCTACGAGCAGTACTTC

v_call: TRBV7-2
d_call: .
clone_size: .
j_call: TRBJ2-3
cdr3_aa: CASSLASTSSPSQYF
cdr3_nt: TGTGCCAGCAGCTTAGCGTCAACTAGTTCTCCGTCGCAGTATTTT

v_call: TRBV29-1
d_call: .
clone_size: .
j_call: TRBJ2-5
cdr3_aa: CSVEAEGETQYF
cdr3_nt: TGCAGCGTTGAAGCCGAGGGAGAGACCCAGTACTTC

v_call: TRBV28
d_call: .
clone_size: .
j_call: TRBJ1-6
cdr3_aa: CASSLPLSPLHF
cdr3_nt: TGTGCCAGCAGCCTTCCCCTTTCACCCCTCCACTTT

v_call: TRBV9
d_call: TRBD1
clone_size: .
j_call: TRBJ2-7
cdr3_aa: CASSVLGTGSNEQYF
cdr3_nt: TGTGCCAGCAGCGTCCTAGGGACAGGGAGCAACGAGCAGTACTTC

v_call: TRBV28
d_call: TRBD2
clone_size: .
j_call: TRBJ2-1
cdr3_aa: CASSFGGGRASYNEQFF
cdr3_nt: TGTGCCAGCAGTTTTGGGGGCGGGAGGGCCTCCTACAATGAGCAGTTCTTC

v_call: TRBV2
d_call: .
clone_size: .
j_call: TRBJ2-1
cdr3_aa: CASRPDTTYNEQFF
cdr3_nt: TGTGCCAGCAGGCCCGACACGACCTACAATGAGCAGTTCTTC

v_call: TRBV7-9
d_call: .
clone_size: .
j_call: TRBJ2-3
cdr3_aa: CASSLQSTDTQYF
cdr3_nt: TGTGCCAGCAGCTTACAGAGCACAGATACGCAGTATTTT

v_call: TRBV19
d_call: TRBD1
clone_size: .
j_call: TRBJ1-1
cdr3_aa: CASRLTGLANTEAFF
cdr3_nt: TGTGCCAGTAGGTTGACAGGGTTGGCGAACACTGAAGCTTTCTTT

v_call: TRBV6-2/TRBV6-3
d_call: .
clone_size: .
j_call: TRBJ1-5
cdr3_aa: CASSYGPGNQPQHF
cdr3_nt: TGTGCCAGCAGTTACGGCCCAGGCAATCAGCCCCAGCATTTT

v_call: TRBV28
d_call: TRBD1
clone_size: .
j_call: TRBJ2-1
cdr3_aa: CASSTRTGGAVNEQFF
cdr3_nt: TGTGCCAGCAGTACCAGGACAGGGGGCGCCGTCAATGAGCAGTTCTTC

v_call: TRBV23-1
d_call: .
clone_size: .
j_call: TRBJ1-1
cdr3_aa: CASSIAESLNTEAFF
cdr3_nt: TGCGCCAGCAGCATAGCCGAGTCCCTGAACACTGAAGCTTTCTTT

v_call: TRBV27
d_call: TRBD1
clone_size: .
j_call: TRBJ1-2
cdr3_aa: CASSPQGAVLYGYTF
cdr3_nt: TGTGCCAGCAGTCCTCAGGGGGCCGTCCTCTATGGCTACACCTTC

v_call: TRBV19
d_call: TRBD2
clone_size: .
j_call: TRBJ2-2
cdr3_aa: CASSRGVAGVTGELFF
cdr3_nt: TGTGCCAGTAGTCGGGGGGTAGCGGGAGTCACCGGGGAGCTGTTTTTT

v_call: TRBV27
d_call: .
clone_size: once
j_call: TRBJ2-2
cdr3_aa: CASSYSGNTGELFF
cdr3_nt: TGTGCCAGCTCCTATTCGGGGAACACCGGGGAGCTGTTTTTT

v_call: TRBV28
d_call: .
clone_size: .
j_call: TRBJ1-2
cdr3_aa: CASSSGDNYGYTF
cdr3_nt: TGTGCCAGCAGTTCCGGAGATAACTATGGCTACACCTTC

v_call: TRBV7-7
d_call: .
clone_size: .
j_call: TRBJ2-7
cdr3_aa: CASSPERDPTLTYEQYF
cdr3_nt: TGTGCTAGCAGCCCTGAGAGGGATCCGACTCTTACCTACGAGCAGTACTTC

v_call: TRBV18
d_call: .
clone_size: .
j_call: TRBJ2-6
cdr3_aa: CASSGGGRTGANVLTF
cdr3_nt: TGTGCCAGCTCAGGTGGAGGAAGAACAGGGGCCAACGTCCTGACTTTC

v_call: TRBV4-2
d_call: .
clone_size: .
j_call: TRBJ2-1
cdr3_aa: CASSQVAATNEQFF
cdr3_nt: TGTGCCAGCAGCCAAGTCGCAGCGACCAATGAGCAGTTCTTC

v_call: TRBV4-2
d_call: .
clone_size: few
j_call: TRBJ1-6
cdr3_aa: CASSQDGQGLSPLHF
cdr3_nt: TGTGCCAGCAGCCAAGATGGGCAGGGGCTCTCACCCCTCCACTTT

v_call: TRBV6-5
d_call: TRBD2
clone_size: .
j_call: TRBJ2-7
cdr3_aa: CASKPGLAGAYEQYF
cdr3_nt: TGTGCCAGCAAACCGGGACTAGCGGGAGCCTACGAGCAGTACTTC

v_call: TRBV7-6
d_call: TRBD2
clone_size: .
j_call: TRBJ2-7
cdr3_aa: CASSLGSSGSYEQYF
cdr3_nt: TGTGCCAGCAGCTTAGGCTCTAGCGGGTCCTACGAGCAGTACTTC

v_call: TRBV9
d_call: .
clone_size: .
j_call: TRBJ2-7
cdr3_aa: CASSVQGGAAYEQYF
cdr3_nt: TGTGCCAGCAGCGTACAGGGAGGAGCTGCCTACGAGCAGTACTTC

v_call: TRBV12-3/TRBV12-4
d_call: .
clone_size: few
j_call: TRBJ2-2
cdr3_aa: CASSSQRNGELFF
cdr3_nt: TGTGCCAGCAGCTCCCAGCGAAACGGGGAGCTGTTTTTT

v_call: TRBV27
d_call: .
clone_size: .
j_call: TRBJ2-7
cdr3_aa: CASSFGQSHYEQYF
cdr3_nt: TGTGCCAGCAGTTTCGGACAGAGTCACTACGAGCAGTACTTC